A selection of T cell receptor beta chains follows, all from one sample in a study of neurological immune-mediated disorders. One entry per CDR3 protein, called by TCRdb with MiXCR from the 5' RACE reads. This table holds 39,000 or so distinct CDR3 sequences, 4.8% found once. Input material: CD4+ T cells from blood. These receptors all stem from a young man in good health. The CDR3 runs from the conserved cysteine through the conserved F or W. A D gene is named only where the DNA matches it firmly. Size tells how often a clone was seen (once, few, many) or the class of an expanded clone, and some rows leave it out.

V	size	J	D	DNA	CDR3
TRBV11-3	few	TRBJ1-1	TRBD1	TGTGCCAGCAGCACAGGGGGAGGAACTGAAGCTTTCTTT	CASSTGGGTEAFF
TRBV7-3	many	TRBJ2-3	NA	TGTGCCAGCAGCTTACTGGGGTTTAGCACAGATACGCAGTATTTT	CASSLLGFSTDTQYF
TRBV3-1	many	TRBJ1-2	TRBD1	TGTGCCAGCAGCCAGGCCGGGACAGCCAGGAGCTATGGCTACACCTTC	CASSQAGTARSYGYTF
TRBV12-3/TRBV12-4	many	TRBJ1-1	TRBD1	TGTGCCAGCAGCACACAGGGGGCGGTGGGGACTGAAGCTTTCTTT	CASSTQGAVGTEAFF
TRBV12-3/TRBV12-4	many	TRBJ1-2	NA	TGTGCCAGCAGTTTAGACATAAATGGCTACACCTTC	CASSLDINGYTF
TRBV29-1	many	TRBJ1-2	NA	TGCAGCGTCCGGGGGCTTTACGCTAACTATGGCTACACCTTC	CSVRGLYANYGYTF
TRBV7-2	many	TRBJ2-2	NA	TGTGCCAGCAGTTACGCGAGGTTCGACACCGGGGAGCTGTTTTTT	CASSYARFDTGELFF
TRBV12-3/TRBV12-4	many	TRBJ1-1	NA	TGTGCCAGCAGTTTTTGGGGGGGCACTGAAGCTTTCTTT	CASSFWGGTEAFF
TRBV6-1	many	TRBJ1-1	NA	TGTGCCAGCAGTGAATGGATGGAAATGAACACTGAAGCTTTCTTT	CASSEWMEMNTEAFF
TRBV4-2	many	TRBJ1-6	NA	TGTGCCAGCAGCCAAGGGGAGTCCTATAATTCACCCCTCCACTTT	CASSQGESYNSPLHF
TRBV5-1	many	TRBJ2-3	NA	TGCGCCAGCAGCTTGCTCAAAGGGGACGGAGATACGCAGTATTTT	CASSLLKGDGDTQYF
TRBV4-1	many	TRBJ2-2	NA	TGCGCCAGCAGCCAAGGGCAGCTAGTTTCCACCGGGGAGCTGTTTTTT	CASSQGQLVSTGELFF
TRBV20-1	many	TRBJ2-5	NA	TGCAGTGCTAGACACCAAGAGACCCAGTACTTC	CSARHQETQYF
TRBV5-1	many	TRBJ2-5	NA	TGCGCCAGCAGCTTATTCAGGGACCGGGCCGGAGAGACCCAGTACTTC	CASSLFRDRAGETQYF
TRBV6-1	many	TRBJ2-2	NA	TGTGCCAGCAGTCCGAACGGGATTTACACCGGGGAGCTGTTTTTT	CASSPNGIYTGELFF
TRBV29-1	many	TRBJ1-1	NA	TGCAGCGTTGAAACCCGCATGAACACTGAAGCTTTCTTT	CSVETRMNTEAFF
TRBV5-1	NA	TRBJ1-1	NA	TGCGCCAGCAGCGTGCAACCAAACACTGAAGCTTTCTTT	CASSVQPNTEAFF
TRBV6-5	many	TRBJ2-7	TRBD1	TGTGCCAGCACCGGGACAGGGGGCGCGTCCCACGAGCAGTACTTC	CASTGTGGASHEQYF
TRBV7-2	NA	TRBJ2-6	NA	TGTGCCAGAAGCCCAGCTTTCTCTGGAGCCAACGTCCTGACTTTC	CARSPAFSGANVLTF
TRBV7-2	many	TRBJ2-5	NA	TGTGCCAGCAGCTTAGCCGGCCAGCGGGCTGGGACCCAGTACTTC	CASSLAGQRAGTQYF
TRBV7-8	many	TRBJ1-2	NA	TGTGCCAGCAGCTTCAACAGGGTCCCAACGAACTATGGCTACACCTTC	CASSFNRVPTNYGYTF
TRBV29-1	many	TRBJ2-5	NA	TGCAGCGTTGACCCACAGGAGGGGGAGACCCAGTACTTC	CSVDPQEGETQYF
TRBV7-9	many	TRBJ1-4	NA	TGTGCCAGCAGCTGGGAGGGCACCAGAGTCGGTGAAAAACTGTTTTTT	CASSWEGTRVGEKLFF
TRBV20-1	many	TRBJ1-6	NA	TGCAGTGCTAGAGATGTGGGACGCAGGATTTCACCCCTCCACTTT	CSARDVGRRISPLHF
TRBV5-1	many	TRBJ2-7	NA	TGCGCCAGCAGCTTGGTTGTCCGTGACGAGCAGTACTTC	CASSLVVRDEQYF
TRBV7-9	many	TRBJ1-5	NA	TGTGCCAGCAGCTTAGGCTCTGGGGGCAATCAGCCCCAGCATTTT	CASSLGSGGNQPQHF
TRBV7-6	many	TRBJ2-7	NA	TGTGCCAGCAGCTTAGTAGCGGGACAGGTCTTGTGGGAGCAGTACTTC	CASSLVAGQVLWEQYF
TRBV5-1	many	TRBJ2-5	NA	TGCGCCAGCAGCTCTCGGGGCACCTCACAAGAGACCCAGTACTTC	CASSSRGTSQETQYF
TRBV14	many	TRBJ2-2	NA	TGTGCCAGCAGCCCTGGGATGAACACCGGGGAGCTGTTTTTT	CASSPGMNTGELFF
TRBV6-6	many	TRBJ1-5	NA	TGTGCCAGCAGTTGGGGGAGGGGGTTTCGCAATCAGCCCCAGCATTTT	CASSWGRGFRNQPQHF
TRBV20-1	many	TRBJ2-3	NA	TGCAGTGCTAGACTGGTGGGCACAGATACGCAGTATTTT	CSARLVGTDTQYF
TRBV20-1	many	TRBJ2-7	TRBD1	TGCAGTGCTAGCCCATCGACAGGGGGAAACTACGAGCAGTACTTC	CSASPSTGGNYEQYF
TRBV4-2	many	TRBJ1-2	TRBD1	TGTGCCAGCAGACAGACAGGGGGCGGATTCTATGGCTACACCTTC	CASRQTGGGFYGYTF
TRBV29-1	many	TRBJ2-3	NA	TGCAGCGTTGTGAGGACTCGAACCGGAGATACGCAGTATTTT	CSVVRTRTGDTQYF
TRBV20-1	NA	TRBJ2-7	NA	TGCAGTGCCTTCCGGGACACCTTCTACGAGCAGTACTTC	CSAFRDTFYEQYF
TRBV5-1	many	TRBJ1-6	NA	TGCGCCAGCAGCTTGGAAGGGAGGGGAAATTCACCCCTCCACTTT	CASSLEGRGNSPLHF
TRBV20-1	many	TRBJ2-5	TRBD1	TGCAGTGCTATTGGGACAGACCAAGAGACCCAGTACTTC	CSAIGTDQETQYF
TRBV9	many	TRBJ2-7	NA	TGTGCCAGCAGCGTAGGGTCGGCTTACGAGCAGTACTTC	CASSVGSAYEQYF
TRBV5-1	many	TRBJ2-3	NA	TGCGCCAGCAGCCGGGATTTCACAGATACGCAGTATTTT	CASSRDFTDTQYF
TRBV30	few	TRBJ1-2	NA	TGTGCCTGGAGGGAACATGGCTACACCTTC	CAWREHGYTF
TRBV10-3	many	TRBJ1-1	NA	TGTGCCATCAGCCAGAGGAACACTGAAGCTTTCTTT	CAISQRNTEAFF
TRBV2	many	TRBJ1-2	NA	TGTGCCAGCAGCTTCTCAGGGGCGCAAGGCTACACCTTC	CASSFSGAQGYTF
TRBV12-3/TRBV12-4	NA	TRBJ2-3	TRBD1	TGTGCCAGCAGCCGAGGGACAGGGATGTTAGCAGATACGCAGTATTTT	CASSRGTGMLADTQYF
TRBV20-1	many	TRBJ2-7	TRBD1	TGCAGTGCTAAGGGACAGGGGACGTCGTACGAGCAGTACTTC	CSAKGQGTSYEQYF
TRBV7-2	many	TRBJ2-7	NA	TGTGCCAGCAGCTTATCGGCGTTCTACGAGCAGTACTTC	CASSLSAFYEQYF
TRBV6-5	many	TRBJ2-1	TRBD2	TGTGCCAGCAGGCGGGGGGGGGGCAATGAGCAGTTCTTC	CASRRGGGNEQFF